Below, one T cell receptor beta chain is given with its context. The antigen remains undetermined. This sample is drawn from a study of cytomegalovirus exposure and HLA in healthy donors. Study results and caveats: The authors confirmed in vitro that a few CMV-associated chains were specific for CMV antigens.

The CDR3 spans 13 residues. The germline gives CDR1 LNHDA, CDR2 SQIVND (reference sequence). Unmatched junction bases numbered 6, after V lost 3 bases and J lost 8 bases. TCRdb keeps only in-frame clones here, not all; method: immunoSEQ multiplex PCR. The profile shows about 78,000 clones, 90% to 97% of them singletons. V usage is TRBV19 and J usage is TRBJ1-2; 7 positions match TRBD1. The sequence was collected from a man aged 18 to 29 in good health and CMV-seropositive. Sequenced sample: PBMCs. The CDR3 here is CASSIDRAGGYTF. DNA for the CDR3: TGTGCCAGTAGTATCGACAGGGCAGGAGGCTACACCTTC. The full variable domain, in which reference TRBV19 and TRBJ1-2 provide the parts outside the CDR3, is DGGITQSPKYLFRKEGQNVTLSCEQNLNHDAMYWYRQDPGQGLRLIYYSQIVNDFQKGDIAEGYSVSREKKESFPLTVTSAQKNPTAFYLCASSIDRAGGYTFGSGTRLTVV.